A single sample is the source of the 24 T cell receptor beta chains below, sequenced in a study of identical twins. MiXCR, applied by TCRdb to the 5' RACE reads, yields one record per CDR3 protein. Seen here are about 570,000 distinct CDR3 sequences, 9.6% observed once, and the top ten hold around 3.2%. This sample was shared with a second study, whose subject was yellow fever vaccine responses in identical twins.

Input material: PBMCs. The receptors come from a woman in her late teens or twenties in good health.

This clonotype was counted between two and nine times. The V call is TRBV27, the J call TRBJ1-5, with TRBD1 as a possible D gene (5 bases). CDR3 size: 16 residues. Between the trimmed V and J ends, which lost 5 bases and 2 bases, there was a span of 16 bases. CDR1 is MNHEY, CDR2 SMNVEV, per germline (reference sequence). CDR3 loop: CASSPSGARGNQPQHF. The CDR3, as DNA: TGTGCCAGCAGTCCCTCCGGGGCAAGGGGCAATCAGCCCCAGCATTTT.

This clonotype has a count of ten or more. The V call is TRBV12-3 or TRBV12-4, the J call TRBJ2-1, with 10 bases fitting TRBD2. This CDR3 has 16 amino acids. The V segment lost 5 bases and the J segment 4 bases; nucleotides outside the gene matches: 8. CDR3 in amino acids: CASSPVGAGGYNEQFF. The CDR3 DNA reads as TGTGCCAGCAGTCCGGTGGGAGCGGGAGGGTACAATGAGCAGTTCTTC.

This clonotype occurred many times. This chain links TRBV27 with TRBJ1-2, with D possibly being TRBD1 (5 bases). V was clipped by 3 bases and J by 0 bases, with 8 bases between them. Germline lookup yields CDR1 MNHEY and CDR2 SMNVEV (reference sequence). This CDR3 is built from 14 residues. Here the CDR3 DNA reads TGTGCCAGCAGTTTGGCGGGGCCTAACTATGGCTACACCTTC. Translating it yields CASSLAGPNYGYTF.

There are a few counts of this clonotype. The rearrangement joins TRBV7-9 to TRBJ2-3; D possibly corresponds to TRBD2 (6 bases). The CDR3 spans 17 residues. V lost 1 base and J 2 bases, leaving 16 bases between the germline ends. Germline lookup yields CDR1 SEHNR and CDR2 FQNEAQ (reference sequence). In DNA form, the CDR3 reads TGTGCCAGCAGCTTAGATTCGACTAGACCCCTCACAGATACGCAGTATTTT. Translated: CASSLDSTRPLTDTQYF. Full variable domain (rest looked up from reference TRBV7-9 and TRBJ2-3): DTGVSQNPRHKITKRGQNVTFRCDPISEHNRLYWYRQTLGQGPEFLTYFQNEAQLEKSRLLSDRFSAERPKGSFSTLEIQRTEQGDSAMYLCASSLDSTRPLTDTQYFGPGTRLTVL.

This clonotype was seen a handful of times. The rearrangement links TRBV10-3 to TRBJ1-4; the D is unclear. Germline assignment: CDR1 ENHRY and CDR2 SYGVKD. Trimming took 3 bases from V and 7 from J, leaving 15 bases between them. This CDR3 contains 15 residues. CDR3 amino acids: CAISDEVVEGEKLFF. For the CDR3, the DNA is TGTGCCATCAGTGATGAGGTCGTAGAAGGTGAAAAACTGTTTTTT.

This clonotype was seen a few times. Here the CDR3 reads CASSAGTGGNEAFF. Written as DNA, the CDR3 is TGCGCCAGCAGCGCAGGGACAGGGGGAAATGAAGCTTTCTTT. The chain combines TRBV5-1 with TRBJ1-1, with 11 bases identical to TRBD1. The germline V gene encodes CDR1 SGHRS and CDR2 YFSETQ. V was clipped by 4 bases and J by 7 bases; unmatched bases: 6. The CDR3 runs 14 residues.

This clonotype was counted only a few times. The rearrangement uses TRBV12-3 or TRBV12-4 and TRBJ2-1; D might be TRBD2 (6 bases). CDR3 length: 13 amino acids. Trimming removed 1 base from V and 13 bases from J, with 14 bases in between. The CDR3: CASSLDGGRNQFF. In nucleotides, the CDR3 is TGTGCCAGCAGTTTAGATGGTGGGAGGAACCAGTTCTTC.

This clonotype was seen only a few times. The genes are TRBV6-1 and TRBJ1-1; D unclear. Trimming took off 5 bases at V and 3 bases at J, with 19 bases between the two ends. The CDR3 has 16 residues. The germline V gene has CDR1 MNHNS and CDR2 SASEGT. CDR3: CASSPAGRAADTEAFF. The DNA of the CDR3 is TGTGCCAGCAGTCCAGCGGGTAGGGCAGCCGACACTGAAGCTTTCTTT.

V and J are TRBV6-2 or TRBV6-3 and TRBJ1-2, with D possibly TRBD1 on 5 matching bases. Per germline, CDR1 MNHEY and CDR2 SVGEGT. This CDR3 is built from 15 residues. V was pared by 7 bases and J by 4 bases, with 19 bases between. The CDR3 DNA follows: TGTGCCAGCACCCACGAAACGGGGGAATTCTATGGCTACACCTTC. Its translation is CASTHETGEFYGYTF.

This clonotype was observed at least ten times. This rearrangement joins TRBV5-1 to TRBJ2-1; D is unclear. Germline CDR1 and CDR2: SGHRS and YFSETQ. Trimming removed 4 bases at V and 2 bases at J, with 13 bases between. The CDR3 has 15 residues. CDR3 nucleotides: TGCGCCAGCAGCCCGCGAGAGCGACCCTACAATGAGCAGTTCTTC. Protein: CASSPRERPYNEQFF. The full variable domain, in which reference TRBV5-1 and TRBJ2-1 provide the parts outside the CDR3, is KAGVTQTPRYLIKTRGQQVTLSCSPISGHRSVSWYQQTPGQGLQFLFEYFSETQRNKGNFPGRFSGRQFSNSRSEMNVSTLELGDSALYLCASSPRERPYNEQFFGPGTRLTVL.

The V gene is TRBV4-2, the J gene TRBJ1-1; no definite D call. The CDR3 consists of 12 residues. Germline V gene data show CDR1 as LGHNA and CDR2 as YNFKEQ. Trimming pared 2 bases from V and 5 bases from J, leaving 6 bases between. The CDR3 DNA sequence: TGTGCCAGCAGCCAAAGGAGTACTGAAGCTTTCTTT. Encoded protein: CASSQRSTEAFF.

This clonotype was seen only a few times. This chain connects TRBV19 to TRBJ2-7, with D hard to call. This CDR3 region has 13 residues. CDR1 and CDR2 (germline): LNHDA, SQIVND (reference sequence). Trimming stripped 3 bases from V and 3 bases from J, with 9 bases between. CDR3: CASSILGDYEQYF. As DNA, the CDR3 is TGTGCCAGTAGTATTCTCGGAGACTACGAGCAGTACTTC.

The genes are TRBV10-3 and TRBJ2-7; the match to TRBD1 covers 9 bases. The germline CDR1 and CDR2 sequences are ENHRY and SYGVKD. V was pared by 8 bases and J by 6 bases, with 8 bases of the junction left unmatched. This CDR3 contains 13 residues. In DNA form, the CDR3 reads TGTGCCATCGGGGGACAGGGTTGGATCGAGCAGTACTTC. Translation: CAIGGQGWIEQYF.

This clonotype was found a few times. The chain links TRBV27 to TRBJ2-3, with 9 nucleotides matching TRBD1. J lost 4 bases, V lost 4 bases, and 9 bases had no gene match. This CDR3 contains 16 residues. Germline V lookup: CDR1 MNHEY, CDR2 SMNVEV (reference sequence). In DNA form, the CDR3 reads TGTGCCAGCAGTTCCCAGGGGACAGGGAAGGCAGATACGCAGTATTTT. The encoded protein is CASSSQGTGKADTQYF.

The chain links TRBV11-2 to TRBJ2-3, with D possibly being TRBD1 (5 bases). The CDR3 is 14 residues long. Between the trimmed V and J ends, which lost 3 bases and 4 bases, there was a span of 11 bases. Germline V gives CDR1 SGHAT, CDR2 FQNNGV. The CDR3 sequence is CASSLPVGPDTQYF. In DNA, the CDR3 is TGTGCCAGCAGCTTGCCTGTGGGGCCAGATACGCAGTATTTT.

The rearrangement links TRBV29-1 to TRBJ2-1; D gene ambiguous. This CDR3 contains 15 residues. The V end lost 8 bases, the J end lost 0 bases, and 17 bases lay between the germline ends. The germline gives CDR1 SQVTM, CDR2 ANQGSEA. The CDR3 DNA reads TGCAGCATCCCGGACGGATTTAGCTCCTACAATGAGCAGTTCTTC. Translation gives CSIPDGFSSYNEQFF.

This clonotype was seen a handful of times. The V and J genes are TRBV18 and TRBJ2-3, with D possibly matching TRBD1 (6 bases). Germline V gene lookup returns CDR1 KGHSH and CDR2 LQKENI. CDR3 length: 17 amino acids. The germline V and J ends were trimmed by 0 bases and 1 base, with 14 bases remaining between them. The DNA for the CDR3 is TGTGCCAGCTCACCACCGGTTGGCAGGGGTCGCACAGATACGCAGTATTTT. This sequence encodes CASSPPVGRGRTDTQYF.

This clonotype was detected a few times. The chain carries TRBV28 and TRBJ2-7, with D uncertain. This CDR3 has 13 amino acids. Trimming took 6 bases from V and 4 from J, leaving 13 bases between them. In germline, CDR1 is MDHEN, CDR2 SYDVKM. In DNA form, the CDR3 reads TGTGCCAGCAGCTGGACCCCGACTTACGAGCAGTACTTC. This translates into CASSWTPTYEQYF.

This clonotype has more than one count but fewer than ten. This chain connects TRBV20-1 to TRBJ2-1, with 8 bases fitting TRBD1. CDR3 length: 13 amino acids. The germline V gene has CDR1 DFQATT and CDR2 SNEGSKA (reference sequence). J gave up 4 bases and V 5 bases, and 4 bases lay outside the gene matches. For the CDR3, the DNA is TGCAGTGCTTGGACAGGGTCATACAATGAGCAGTTCTTC. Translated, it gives CSAWTGSYNEQFF.

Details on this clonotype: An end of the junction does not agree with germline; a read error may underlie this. CDR3 DNA: TGTGCCACCAGAGTCCGACAGGGGTTTATTCGCTTC. Protein sequence: CATRVRQGFIRF. The chain employs TRBV24-1 and TRBJ2-7; TRBD1 matches at 8 bases. The V gene's germline CDR1 is KGHDR and CDR2 SFDVKD. The CDR3 sequence is 12 residues long.

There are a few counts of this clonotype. The CDR3 sequence: CASSPSLLWLGYTF. As DNA, the CDR3 is TGTGCCAGCAGCCCTAGCTTATTATGGTTGGGCTACACCTTC. The chain combines TRBV7-9 with TRBJ1-2; D unresolved. The germline CDR1 and CDR2 sequences are SEHNR and FQNEAQ (reference sequence). This CDR3 spans 14 amino acids. V was pared by 5 bases and J by 8 bases, with 18 bases between. The full variable domain, rest sourced from reference TRBV7-9 and TRBJ1-2, is DTGVSQNPRHKITKRGQNVTFRCDPISEHNRLYWYRQTLGQGPEFLTYFQNEAQLEKSRLLSDRFSAERPKGSFSTLEIQRTEQGDSAMYLCASSPSLLWLGYTFGSGTRLTVV.

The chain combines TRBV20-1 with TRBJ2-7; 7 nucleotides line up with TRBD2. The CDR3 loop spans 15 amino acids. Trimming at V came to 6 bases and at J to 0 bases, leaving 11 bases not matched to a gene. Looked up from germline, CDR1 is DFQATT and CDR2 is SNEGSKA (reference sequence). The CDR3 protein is CSAGRSMAHSYEQYF. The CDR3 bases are TGCAGTGCCGGGAGGTCGATGGCTCACTCCTACGAGCAGTACTTC.

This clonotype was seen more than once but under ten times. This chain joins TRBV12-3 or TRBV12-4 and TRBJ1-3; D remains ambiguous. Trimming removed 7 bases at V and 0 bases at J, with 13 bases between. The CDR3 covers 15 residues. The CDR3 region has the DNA TGTGCCAGCAATTTTTTGGGAGGCTCTGGAAACACCATATATTTT. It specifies CASNFLGGSGNTIYF.

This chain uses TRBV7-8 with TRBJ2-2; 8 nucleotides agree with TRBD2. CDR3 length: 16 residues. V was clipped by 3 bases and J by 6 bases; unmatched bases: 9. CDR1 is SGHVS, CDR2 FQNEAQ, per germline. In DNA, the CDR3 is TGTGCCAGCAGCTTCACCGGGACTAGGGGTCCCGGGGAGCTGTTTTTT. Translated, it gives CASSFTGTRGPGELFF.